This T cell receptor beta chain is drawn from a study of PD-L1 blockade in urothelial cancer. Using immunoSEQ multiplex PCR, the repertoire was profiled, and TCRdb retains in-frame clones only, with some absent. This sample has tens of thousands of clones, with approximately 81% found just once. V lost 4 bases and J lost 1; bases outside the gene matches: 6. The CDR3 length is 15 residues. In germline, CDR1 is LNHDA, CDR2 SQIVND (reference sequence). Time point of the sample: pretreatment peripheral blood. The specimen comprised PBMCs, sampled around atezolizumab (anti-PD-L1) treatment. The sequence was obtained from a man aged 55 to 70 with urothelial cancer. The rearrangement links TRBV19 to TRBJ2-7; 8 bases are a match to TRBD1. The DNA for the CDR3 is TGTGCCAGTAGTAAACAGGGGGTACCGTCCTACGAGCAGTACTTC. Protein product: CASSKQGVPSYEQYF.